The present T cell receptor beta chain was sequenced within a study of T-cell memory formation after mild COVID-19. The overall study: Each donor largely had its own TCR clusters. General observations from the study: Researchers found some responding clones in pre-infection memory, a sign that cross-reactive memory joined.

This clonotype was counted a few times. What it binds is unknown. CDR1 and CDR2 from the germline V gene are SEHNR and FQNEAQ (reference sequence). Losses at the gene ends were 4 bases for V and 3 bases for J; bases not matched to a gene: 8. The CDR3 is 16 amino acids. Constant-segment primers served in 5'RACE that generated TCR alpha and TCR beta cDNA libraries bearing sample barcodes and UMIs. MiXCR, applied by TCRdb to the 5' RACE reads, yields one record per CDR3 protein. This table has 560,000 or so distinct CDR3 sequences, roughly 17% appearing once. The clonotype comes from an adult woman who had mild COVID-19 (a few samples of this study predate the infection). Cell type and time point are not known. V gene TRBV7-9 combines with J gene TRBJ2-7; 11 positions agree with TRBD1. The sequencing sample was made of PBMCs or a T cell subset sorted from them (not recorded which). CDR3: CASSSDRGLTLYEQYF. CDR3 nucleotide sequence: TGTGCCAGCAGCTCGGACAGGGGGCTTACCCTCTACGAGCAGTACTTC.